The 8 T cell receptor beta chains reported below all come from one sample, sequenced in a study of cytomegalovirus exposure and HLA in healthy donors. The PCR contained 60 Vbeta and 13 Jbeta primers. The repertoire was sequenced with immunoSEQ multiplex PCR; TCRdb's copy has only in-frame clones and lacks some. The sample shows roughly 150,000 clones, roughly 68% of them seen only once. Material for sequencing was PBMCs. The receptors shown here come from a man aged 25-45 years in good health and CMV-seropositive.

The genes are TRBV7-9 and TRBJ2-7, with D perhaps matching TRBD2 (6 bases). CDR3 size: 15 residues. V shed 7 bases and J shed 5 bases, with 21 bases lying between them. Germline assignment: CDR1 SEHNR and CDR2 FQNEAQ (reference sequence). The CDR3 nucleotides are TGTGCCAGCACCTTTGTAGGCGGGACCGGGCACGAGCAGTACTTC. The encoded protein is CASTFVGGTGHEQYF.

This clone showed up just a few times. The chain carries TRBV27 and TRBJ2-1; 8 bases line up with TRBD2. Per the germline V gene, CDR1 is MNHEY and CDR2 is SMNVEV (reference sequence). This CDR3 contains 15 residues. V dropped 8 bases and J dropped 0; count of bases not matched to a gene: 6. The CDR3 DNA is TGTGCCAGCTCCAAGCGGGAGAGCTCCTACAATGAGCAGTTCTTC. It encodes CASSKRESSYNEQFF.

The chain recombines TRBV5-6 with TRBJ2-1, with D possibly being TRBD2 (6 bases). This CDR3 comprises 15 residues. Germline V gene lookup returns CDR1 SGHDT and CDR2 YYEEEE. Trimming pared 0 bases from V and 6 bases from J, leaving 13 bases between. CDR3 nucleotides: TGTGCCAGCAGCTTGGCCGGGGGTATGTTCAATGAGCAGTTCTTC. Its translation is CASSLAGGMFNEQFF.

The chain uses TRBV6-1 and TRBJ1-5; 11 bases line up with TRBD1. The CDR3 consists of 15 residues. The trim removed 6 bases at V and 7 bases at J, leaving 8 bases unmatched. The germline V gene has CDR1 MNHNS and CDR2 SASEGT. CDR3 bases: TGTGCCAGCAGGGGGGGGACAGGGGGTGCCCAGCCCCAGCATTTT. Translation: CASRGGTGGAQPQHF.

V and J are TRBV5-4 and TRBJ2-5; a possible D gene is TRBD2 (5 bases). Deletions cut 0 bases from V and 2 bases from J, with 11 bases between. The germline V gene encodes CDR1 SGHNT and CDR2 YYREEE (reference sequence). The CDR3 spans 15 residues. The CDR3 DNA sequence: TGTGCCAGCAGCTTGGCGGGGAGTCTACAAGAGACCCAGTACTTC. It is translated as CASSLAGSLQETQYF.

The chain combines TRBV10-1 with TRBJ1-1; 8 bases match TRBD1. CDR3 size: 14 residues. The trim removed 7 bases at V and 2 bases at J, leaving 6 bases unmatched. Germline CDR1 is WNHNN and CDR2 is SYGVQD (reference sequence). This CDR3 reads CASTQDRGNTEAFF. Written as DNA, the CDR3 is TGCGCCAGCACCCAAGACAGGGGAAACACTGAAGCTTTCTTT.

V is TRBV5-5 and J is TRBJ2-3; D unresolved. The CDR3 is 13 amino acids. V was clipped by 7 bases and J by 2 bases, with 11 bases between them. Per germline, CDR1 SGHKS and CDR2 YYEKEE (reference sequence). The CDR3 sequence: CASWLVNTDTQYF. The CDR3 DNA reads TGTGCCAGCTGGTTGGTCAACACAGATACGCAGTATTTT.

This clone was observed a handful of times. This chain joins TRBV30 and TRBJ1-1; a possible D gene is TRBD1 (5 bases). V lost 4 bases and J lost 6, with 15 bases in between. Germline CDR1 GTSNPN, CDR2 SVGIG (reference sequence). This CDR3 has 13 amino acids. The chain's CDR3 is CAWMVQVGSEAFF. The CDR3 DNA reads TGTGCCTGGATGGTACAGGTCGGCTCTGAAGCTTTCTTT.